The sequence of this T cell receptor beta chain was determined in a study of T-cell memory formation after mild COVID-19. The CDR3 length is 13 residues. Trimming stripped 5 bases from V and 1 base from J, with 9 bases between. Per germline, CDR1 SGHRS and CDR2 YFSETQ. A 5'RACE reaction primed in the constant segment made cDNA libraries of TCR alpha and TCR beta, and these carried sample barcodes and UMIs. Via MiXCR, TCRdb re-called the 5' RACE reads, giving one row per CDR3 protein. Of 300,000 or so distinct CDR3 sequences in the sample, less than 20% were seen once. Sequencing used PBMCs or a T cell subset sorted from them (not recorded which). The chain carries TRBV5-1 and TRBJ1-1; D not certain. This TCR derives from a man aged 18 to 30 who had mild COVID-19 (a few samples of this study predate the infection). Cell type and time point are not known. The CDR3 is CASRDARNTEAFF. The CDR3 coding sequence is TGCGCCAGCAGGGATGCGCGGAACACTGAAGCTTTCTTT. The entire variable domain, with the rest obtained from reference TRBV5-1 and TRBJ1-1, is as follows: KAGVTQTPRYLIKTRGQQVTLSCSPISGHRSVSWYQQTPGQGLQFLFEYFSETQRNKGNFPGRFSGRQFSNSRSEMNVSTLELGDSALYLCASRDARNTEAFFGQGTRLTVV.